This record covers a single T cell receptor beta chain. This sample is part of a study of CD8 T cells in Susac syndrome. Study in general: Patients with Susac syndrome, at blood draw, were therapy-naive, on corticosteroids, or on intravenous immunoglobulin alone.

The CDR3 has 15 amino acids. Germline loops: CDR1 DFQATT, CDR2 SNEGSKA (reference sequence). V was pared by 5 bases and J by 3 bases, with 8 bases of the junction left unmatched. The RNA, about 0.45 to 1 ug, was put through reverse transcription using random hexamers. Amplification of TCR beta CDR3 spanned 54 Vbeta and 13 Jbeta via immunoSEQ multiplex PCR. TCRdb recomputed calls from the immunoSEQ multiplex PCR reads with MiXCR, one row per CDR3 protein. The data contain about 240,000 distinct CDR3 sequences, about 96% of them seen just once; the ten biggest clones take up about 0.1%. The authors carried out high-throughput sequencing of TCR beta. They applied it to CD8+ and CD4+ T cells obtained from blood.

The material sequenced was CD4+ T cells from PBMCs. The source is a human donor with Susac syndrome. This chain connects TRBV20-1 to TRBJ1-2, with TRBD1 matching 11 bases. The CDR3 loop reads CSARVDRGRDYGYTF. CDR3 bases: TGCAGTGCTCGAGTGGACAGGGGGCGCGACTATGGCTACACCTTC.